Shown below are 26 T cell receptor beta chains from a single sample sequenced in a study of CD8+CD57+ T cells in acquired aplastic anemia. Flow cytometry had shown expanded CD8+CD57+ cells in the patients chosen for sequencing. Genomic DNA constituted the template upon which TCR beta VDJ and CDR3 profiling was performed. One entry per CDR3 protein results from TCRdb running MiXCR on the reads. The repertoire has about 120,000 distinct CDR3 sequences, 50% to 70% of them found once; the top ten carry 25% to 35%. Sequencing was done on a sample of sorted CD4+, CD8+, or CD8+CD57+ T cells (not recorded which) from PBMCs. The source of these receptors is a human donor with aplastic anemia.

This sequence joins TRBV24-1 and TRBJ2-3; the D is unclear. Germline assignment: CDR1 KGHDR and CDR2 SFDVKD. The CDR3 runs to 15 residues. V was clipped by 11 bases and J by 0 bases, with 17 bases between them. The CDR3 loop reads CASSRWTQSTDTQYF. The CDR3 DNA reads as TGTGCCAGCTCCAGGTGGACCCAGAGCACAGATACGCAGTATTTT.

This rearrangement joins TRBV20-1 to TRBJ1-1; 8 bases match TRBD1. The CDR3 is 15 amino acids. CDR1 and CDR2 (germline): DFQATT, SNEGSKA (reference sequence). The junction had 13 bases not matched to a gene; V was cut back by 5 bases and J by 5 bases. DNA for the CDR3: TGCAGTGCTTACGTAACGACAGGGGATGGAACTGAAGCTTTCTTT. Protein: CSAYVTTGDGTEAFF.

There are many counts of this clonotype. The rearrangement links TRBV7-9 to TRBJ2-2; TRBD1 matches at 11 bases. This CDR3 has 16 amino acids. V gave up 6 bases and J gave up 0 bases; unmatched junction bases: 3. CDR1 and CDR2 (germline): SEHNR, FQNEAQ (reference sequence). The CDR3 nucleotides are TGTGCCAGCAGGTGGACAGGGGGCGCGAACACCGGGGAGCTGTTTTTT. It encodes CASRWTGGANTGELFF.

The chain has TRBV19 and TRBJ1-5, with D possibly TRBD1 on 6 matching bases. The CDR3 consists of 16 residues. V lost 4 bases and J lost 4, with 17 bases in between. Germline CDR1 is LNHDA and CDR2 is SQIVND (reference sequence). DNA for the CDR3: TGTGCCAGTAGTAGTTACAGAGGGGGGTATAATCAGCCCCAGCATTTT. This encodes CASSSYRGGYNQPQHF.

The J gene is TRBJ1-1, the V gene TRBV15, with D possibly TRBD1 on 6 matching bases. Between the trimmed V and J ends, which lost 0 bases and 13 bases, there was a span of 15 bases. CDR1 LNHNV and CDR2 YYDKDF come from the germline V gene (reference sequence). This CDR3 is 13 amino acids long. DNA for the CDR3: TGTGCCACCAGCAGAGATTTTGGTCAGGGGTTTTTCTTT. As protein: CATSRDFGQGFFF.

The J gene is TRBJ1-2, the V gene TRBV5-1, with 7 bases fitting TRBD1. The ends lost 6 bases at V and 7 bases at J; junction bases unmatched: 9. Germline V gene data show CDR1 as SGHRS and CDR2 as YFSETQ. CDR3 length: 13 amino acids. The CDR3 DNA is TGCGCCAGCACTCTTCTAGGGGGCGTTGGCTACACCTTC. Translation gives CASTLLGGVGYTF.

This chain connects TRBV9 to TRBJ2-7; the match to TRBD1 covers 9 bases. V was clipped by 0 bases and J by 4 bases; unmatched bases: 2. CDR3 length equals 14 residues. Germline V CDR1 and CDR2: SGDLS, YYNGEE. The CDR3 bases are TGTGCCAGCAGCGTAGCGACAGGGGGGTACGAGCAGTACTTC. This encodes CASSVATGGYEQYF.

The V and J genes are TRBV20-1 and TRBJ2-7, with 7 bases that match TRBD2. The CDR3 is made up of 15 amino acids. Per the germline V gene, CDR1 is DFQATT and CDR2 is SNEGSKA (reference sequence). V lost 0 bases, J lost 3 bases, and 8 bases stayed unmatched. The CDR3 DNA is TGCAGTGCTAGAGAACCAGTTTCGGGAGGCTACGAGCAGTACTTC. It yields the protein CSAREPVSGGYEQYF.

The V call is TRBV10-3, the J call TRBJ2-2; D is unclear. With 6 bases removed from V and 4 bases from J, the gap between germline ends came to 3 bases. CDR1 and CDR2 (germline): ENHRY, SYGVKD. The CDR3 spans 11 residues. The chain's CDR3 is CAISSTGELFF. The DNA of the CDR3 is TGTGCCATCAGCAGCACCGGGGAGCTGTTTTTT.

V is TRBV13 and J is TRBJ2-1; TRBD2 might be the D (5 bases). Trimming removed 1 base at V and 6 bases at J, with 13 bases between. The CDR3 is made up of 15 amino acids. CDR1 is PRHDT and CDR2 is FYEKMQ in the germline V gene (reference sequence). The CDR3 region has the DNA TGTGCCAGCAGCTTAGCAAGGCTAGCTCGCAATGAGCAGTTCTTC. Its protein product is CASSLARLARNEQFF.

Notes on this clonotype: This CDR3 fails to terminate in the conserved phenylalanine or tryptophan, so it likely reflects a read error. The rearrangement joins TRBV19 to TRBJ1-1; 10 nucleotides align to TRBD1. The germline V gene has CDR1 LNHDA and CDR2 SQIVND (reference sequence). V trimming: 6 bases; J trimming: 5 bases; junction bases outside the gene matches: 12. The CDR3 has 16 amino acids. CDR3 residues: CASRRGPGQGKTEAFL. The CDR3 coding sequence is TGTGCCAGTAGGCGAGGACCGGGACAGGGGAAAACTGAAGCTTTCCTT.

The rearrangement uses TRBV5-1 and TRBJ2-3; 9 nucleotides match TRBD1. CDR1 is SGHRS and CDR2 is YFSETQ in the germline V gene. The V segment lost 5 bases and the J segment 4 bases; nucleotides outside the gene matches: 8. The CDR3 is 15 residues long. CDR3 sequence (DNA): TGCGCCAGCAGTGAAGACAGGGGGTCCTCAGATACGCAGTATTTT. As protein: CASSEDRGSSDTQYF.

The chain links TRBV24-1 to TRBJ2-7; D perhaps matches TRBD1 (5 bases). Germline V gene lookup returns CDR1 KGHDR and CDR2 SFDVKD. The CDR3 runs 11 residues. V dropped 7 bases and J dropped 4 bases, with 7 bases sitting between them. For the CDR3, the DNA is TGTGCCACCAGCTCAGGGTACGAGCAGTACTTC. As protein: CATSSGYEQYF.

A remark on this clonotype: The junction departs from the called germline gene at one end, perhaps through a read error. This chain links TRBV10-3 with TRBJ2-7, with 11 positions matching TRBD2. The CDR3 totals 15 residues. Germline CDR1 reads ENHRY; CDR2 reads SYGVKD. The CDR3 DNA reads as TGTGCCATCAGTGAGTCAGCTAGCGGGAGGTACGAGCAGCACTTC. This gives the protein CAISESASGRYEQHF.

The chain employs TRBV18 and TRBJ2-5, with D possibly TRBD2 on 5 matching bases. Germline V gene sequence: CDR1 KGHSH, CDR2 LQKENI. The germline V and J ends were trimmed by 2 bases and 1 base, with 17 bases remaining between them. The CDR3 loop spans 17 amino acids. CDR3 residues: CASSPLGSSPPQETQYF. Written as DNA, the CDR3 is TGTGCCAGCTCACCATTGGGGTCTAGCCCTCCCCAAGAGACCCAGTACTTC.

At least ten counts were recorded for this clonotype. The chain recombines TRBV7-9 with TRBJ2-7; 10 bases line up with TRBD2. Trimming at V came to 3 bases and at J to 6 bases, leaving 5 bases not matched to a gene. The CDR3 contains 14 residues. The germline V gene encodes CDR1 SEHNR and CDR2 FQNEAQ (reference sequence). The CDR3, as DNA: TGTGCCAGCAGCTTCCTAGCGGGAGACCCCGAGCAGTACTTC. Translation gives CASSFLAGDPEQYF.

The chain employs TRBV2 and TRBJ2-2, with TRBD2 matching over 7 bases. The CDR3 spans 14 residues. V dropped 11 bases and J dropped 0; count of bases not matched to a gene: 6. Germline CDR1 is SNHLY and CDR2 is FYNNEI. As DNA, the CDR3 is TGTGCCGGTTGGACTAGTGCGAACACCGGGGAGCTGTTTTTT. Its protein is CAGWTSANTGELFF.

CDR3 sequence: CASSDPGDEKLFF. The CDR3 nucleotides are TGTGCCAGCAGTGACCCGGGGGATGAAAAACTGTTTTTT. The chain links TRBV2 to TRBJ1-4; D perhaps matches TRBD1 (5 bases). V lost 3 bases to trimming and J lost 6 bases, with 8 bases between them. CDR1 and CDR2 from the germline V gene are SNHLY and FYNNEI. CDR3 length: 13 amino acids.

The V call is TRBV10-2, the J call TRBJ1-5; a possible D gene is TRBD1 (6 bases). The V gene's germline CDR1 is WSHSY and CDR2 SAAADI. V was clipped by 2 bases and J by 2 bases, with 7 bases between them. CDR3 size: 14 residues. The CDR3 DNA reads TGCGCCAGCAGTGAGGCAGGGGGCAATCAGCCCCAGCATTTT. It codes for CASSEAGGNQPQHF.

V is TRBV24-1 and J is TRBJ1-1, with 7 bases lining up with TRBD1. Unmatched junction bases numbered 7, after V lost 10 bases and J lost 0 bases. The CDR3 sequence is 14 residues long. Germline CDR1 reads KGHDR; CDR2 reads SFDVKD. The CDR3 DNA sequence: TGTGCCACTCGAGGCACAGGGGTGAACACTGAAGCTTTCTTT. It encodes CATRGTGVNTEAFF.

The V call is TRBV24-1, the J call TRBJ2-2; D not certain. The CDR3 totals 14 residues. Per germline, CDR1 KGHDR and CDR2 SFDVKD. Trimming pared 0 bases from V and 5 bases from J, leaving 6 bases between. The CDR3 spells CATSDLAVTGELFF. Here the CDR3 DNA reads TGTGCCACCAGTGATTTGGCCGTAACCGGGGAGCTGTTTTTT.

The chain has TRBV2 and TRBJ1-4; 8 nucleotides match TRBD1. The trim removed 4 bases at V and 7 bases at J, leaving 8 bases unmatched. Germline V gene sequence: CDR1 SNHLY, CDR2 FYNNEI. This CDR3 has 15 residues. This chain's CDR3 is CASSARTGPREKLFF. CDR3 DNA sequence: TGTGCCAGCAGTGCCCGGACAGGGCCTCGTGAAAAACTGTTTTTT.

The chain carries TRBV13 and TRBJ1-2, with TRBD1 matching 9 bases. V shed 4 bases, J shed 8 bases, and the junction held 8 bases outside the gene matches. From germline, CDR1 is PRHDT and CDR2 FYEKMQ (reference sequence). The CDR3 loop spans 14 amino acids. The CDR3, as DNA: TGTGCCAGCAGCTCGACCACAGGGGGCAGCGGCTACACCTTC. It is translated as CASSSTTGGSGYTF.

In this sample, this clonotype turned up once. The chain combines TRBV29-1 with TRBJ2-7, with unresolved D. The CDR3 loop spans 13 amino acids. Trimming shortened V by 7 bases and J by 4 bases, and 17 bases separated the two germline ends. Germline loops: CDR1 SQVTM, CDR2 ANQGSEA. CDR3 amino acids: CSAMDEFMYEQYF. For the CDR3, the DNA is TGCAGCGCCATGGACGAATTTATGTACGAGCAGTACTTC.

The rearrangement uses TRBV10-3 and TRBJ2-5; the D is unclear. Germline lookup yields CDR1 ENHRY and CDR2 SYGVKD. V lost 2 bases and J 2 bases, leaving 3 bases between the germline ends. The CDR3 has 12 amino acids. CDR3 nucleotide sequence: TGTGCCATCAGTGAGCGGCAAGAGACCCAGTACTTC. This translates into CAISERQETQYF.

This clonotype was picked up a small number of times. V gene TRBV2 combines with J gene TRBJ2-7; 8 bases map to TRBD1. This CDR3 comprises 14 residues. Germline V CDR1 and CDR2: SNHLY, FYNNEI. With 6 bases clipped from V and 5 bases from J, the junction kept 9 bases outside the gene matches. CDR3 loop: CASSLTGVGNEQYF. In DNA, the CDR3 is TGTGCCAGCAGCCTGACAGGGGTAGGAAACGAGCAGTACTTC. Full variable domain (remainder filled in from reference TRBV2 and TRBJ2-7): EPEVTQTPSHQVTQMGQEVILRCVPISNHLYFYWYRQILGQKVEFLVSFYNNEISEKSEIFDDQFSVERPDGSNFTLKIRSTKLEDSAMYFCASSLTGVGNEQYFGPGTRLTVT.